This T cell receptor (beta chain) originates from a study of shared clonotypes between healthy human individuals. Study as a whole: For every donor, three CD4 naive, three CD4 memory, two CD8 naive and one CD8 memory plates were used.

All of the donors resided in Nashville, Tennessee, and each was a Caucasian adult. Only in-frame clones appear in the TCRdb table, and some are missing; sequencing was by immunoSEQ multiplex PCR. The sample lists about 2.4 million clones, around nine tenths occurring once. Study observations and caveats: Larger estimated richness was generally recorded for naive subsets relative to memory subsets.

The germline V gene encodes CDR1 SGHNT and CDR2 YYREEE (reference sequence). The CDR3 loop spans 17 amino acids. The V segment lost 5 bases and the J segment 1 base; nucleotides outside the gene matches: 9. As for this clone: Antigen: not known.

Material: naive CD4+ T cells sorted from blood. The subset: CD45RA+ positively selected. The receptor comes from a man between 18 and 35 years old in good health. This sequence joins TRBV5-4 and TRBJ1-1; 12 positions match TRBD1. CDR3 region: CASRKPGQGAANTEAFF. The CDR3, as DNA: TGTGCCAGCAGAAAACCGGGACAGGGGGCTGCGAACACTGAAGCTTTCTTT.